These 20 T cell receptor beta chains were all obtained from the same sample, sequenced in a study of blood T cells in healthy people across ages. Alongside a J-beta primer mix, a sample-barcoded 5' primer served in a second PCR lasting about 7 to 12 cycles. TCRdb re-called the 5' RACE reads through MiXCR, storing one row per CDR3 protein. The top ten hold less than 5% of the sample, which has approximately 1.5 million distinct CDR3 sequences, around 40% seen once. The specimen was blood. The receptors stem from a woman aged 18-35 years in good health.

This clonotype was detected only once. This chain links TRBV11-2 with TRBJ2-3; D possibly corresponds to TRBD2 (5 bases). CDR1 and CDR2 from the germline V gene are SGHAT and FQNNGV. The CDR3 is 14 residues long. Trimming left V 5 bases short and J 1 base short, with 10 bases between. The DNA of the CDR3 is TGTGCCAGCAGCCCCGCAGCGGGCACAGATACGCAGTATTTT. Its protein is CASSPAAGTDTQYF.

The chain joins TRBV6-2 or TRBV6-3 to TRBJ2-1; TRBD1 aligns across 8 bases. The CDR3 is 15 residues long. CDR1 and CDR2 from the germline V gene are MNHEY and SVGEGT. Losses at the gene ends were 5 bases for V and 9 bases for J; bases not matched to a gene: 12. CDR3 sequence reads: CASSAGTGWASEQFF. The CDR3, as DNA: TGTGCCAGCAGTGCCGGGACAGGTTGGGCCAGTGAGCAGTTCTTC.

The chain uses TRBV5-1 and TRBJ1-5; D ambiguous. Trimming stripped 3 bases from V and 4 bases from J, with 14 bases between. Germline V gene lookup returns CDR1 SGHRS and CDR2 YFSETQ. The CDR3 sequence is 15 residues long. The CDR3: CASSYPLGVNQPQHF. CDR3 sequence (DNA): TGCGCCAGCAGCTACCCTTTAGGAGTTAATCAGCCCCAGCATTTT.

The rearrangement uses TRBV11-2 and TRBJ2-1, with TRBD1 matching over 8 bases. The end of the DNA fits TRBJ2-7 better, so the J call may be wrong. The CDR3 covers 17 residues. Germline V gene data show CDR1 as SGHAT and CDR2 as FQNNGV. The CDR3 bases are TGTGCCAGCAGCCTCTACTCCGGGACAGGCTCCTACAATGAGCAGTACTTC. It specifies CASSLYSGTGSYNEQYF.

The rearrangement links TRBV7-3 to TRBJ1-2, with D perhaps TRBD1 (6 bases). Germline V gene data show CDR1 as SGHTA and CDR2 as FQGTGA. Trimming cost V 5 bases and J 6 bases, with 19 bases left between them. The CDR3 totals 15 residues. The CDR3 is CASSATGKELNGYTF. For the CDR3, the DNA is TGTGCCAGCAGCGCTACAGGGAAGGAGCTAAATGGCTACACCTTC.

On this clonotype: One end of the junction is discordant with germline, which a read error may explain. The chain recombines TRBV7-2 with TRBJ2-7; 10 bases match TRBD1. The CDR3 runs to 15 residues. The germline V gene has CDR1 SGHTA and CDR2 FQGNSA. Written as DNA, the CDR3 is TGTGTCAGCAGCTTGAGGACAGGGGGCTCCTACGAGCAGTACTTC. It encodes CVSSLRTGGSYEQYF.

This clonotype has only a few counts. CDR3 residues: CASSPPGGSNYEQYF. As DNA, the CDR3 is TGTGCCAGCAGTCCCCCTGGCGGGAGCAACTACGAGCAGTACTTC. The rearrangement links TRBV28 to TRBJ2-7; 7 bases are a match to TRBD2. The CDR3 consists of 15 residues. With 5 bases clipped from V and 3 bases from J, the junction kept 10 bases outside the gene matches. Germline V gene lookup returns CDR1 MDHEN and CDR2 SYDVKM. Complete variable domain (other parts from reference TRBV28 and TRBJ2-7): DVKVTQSSRYLVKRTGEKVFLECVQDMDHENMFWYRQDPGLGLRLIYFSYDVKMKEKGDIPEGYSVSREKKERFSLILESASTNQTSMYLCASSPPGGSNYEQYFGPGTRLTVT.

V gene TRBV12-3 or TRBV12-4 combines with J gene TRBJ2-2, with TRBD2 matching 13 bases. The J segment lost 5 bases and the V segment lost 6 bases, leaving 6 bases of the junction unmatched. The CDR3 consists of 16 residues. The CDR3 coding sequence is TGTGCCAGCAGCGACCCGGGACTAGCGGGAACCGGGGAGCTGTTTTTT. Protein: CASSDPGLAGTGELFF.

The chain recombines TRBV11-1 with TRBJ2-5; D call uncertain. CDR1 and CDR2 from the germline V gene are SGHAT and FQDESV (reference sequence). Trimming stripped 5 bases from V and 0 bases from J, with 16 bases between. This CDR3 comprises 16 residues. The CDR3 nucleotides read TGTGCCAGCAGCCCAAGGGCCACTATACACCAAGAGACCCAGTACTTC. The encoded protein is CASSPRATIHQETQYF.

In its sample, this clonotype was seen a few times. The CDR3 loop is CASSRLAENNEQFF. CDR3 nucleotide sequence: TGTGCCAGCAGCCGACTAGCAGAAAACAATGAGCAGTTCTTC. The chain combines TRBV3-1 with TRBJ2-1, with 7 bases lining up with TRBD2. V shed 4 bases, J shed 5 bases, and the junction held 5 bases outside the gene matches. The germline V gene has CDR1 LGHDT and CDR2 YNNKEL (reference sequence). The CDR3 spans 14 residues.

The chain is built from TRBV6-2 or TRBV6-3 and TRBJ1-4; D is uncertain. The V gene lost 0 bases and the J gene lost 0 bases, with 5 bases spanning the gap. Looked up from germline, CDR1 is MNHEY and CDR2 is SVGEGT. The CDR3 covers 15 residues. The chain's CDR3 is CASSYSESTNEKLFF. The CDR3 DNA is TGTGCCAGCAGTTACTCGGAGTCAACTAATGAAAAACTGTTTTTT.

The rearrangement uses TRBV28 and TRBJ2-3, with D uncertain. Germline V gene lookup returns CDR1 MDHEN and CDR2 SYDVKM. The CDR3 sequence is 14 residues long. Trimming pared 5 bases from V and 4 bases from J, leaving 13 bases between. CDR3 residues: CASSPAPKPDTQYF. The CDR3 DNA follows: TGTGCCAGCAGTCCAGCCCCCAAACCAGATACGCAGTATTTT.

The chain has TRBV9 and TRBJ2-5; 8 nucleotides agree with TRBD2. CDR3 length: 15 amino acids. V dropped 3 bases and J dropped 2; count of bases not matched to a gene: 6. Germline CDR1 and CDR2: SGDLS and YYNGEE. The DNA of the CDR3 is TGTGCCAGCAGCGCATCCGGGACTAGACAAGAGACCCAGTACTTC. Its translation: CASSASGTRQETQYF.

This chain uses TRBV6-1 with TRBJ2-3; 9 bases map to TRBD1. J lost 2 bases, V lost 10 bases, and 7 bases had no gene match. The CDR3 length is 14 residues. In germline, CDR1 is MNHNS, CDR2 SASEGT. The CDR3 nucleotides are TGTGCCACCGACCGGGACAGGGACACAGATACGCAGTATTTT. It encodes CATDRDRDTDTQYF.

This sequence joins TRBV20-1 and TRBJ2-3, with 8 bases fitting TRBD2. V lost 4 bases and J lost 2; bases outside the gene matches: 8. The CDR3 runs to 15 residues. Germline assignment: CDR1 DFQATT and CDR2 SNEGSKA (reference sequence). The CDR3 DNA follows: TGCAGTGCTATTTGGGATAGCGGGACCACAGATACGCAGTATTTT. Its protein is CSAIWDSGTTDTQYF.

This clonotype was picked up a small number of times. V and J are TRBV28 and TRBJ1-1, with D unclear. Germline V CDR1 and CDR2: MDHEN, SYDVKM. There are 15 residues in the CDR3. Trimming stripped 6 bases from V and 1 base from J, with 15 bases between. CDR3 nucleotide sequence: TGTGCCAGCAGCTCCCCTCGTGAATGGAACACTGAAGCTTTCTTT. Protein: CASSSPREWNTEAFF.

This clonotype has just a few counts. V and J are TRBV4-1 and TRBJ2-7, with 9 bases identical to TRBD1. J lost 4 bases, V lost 4 bases, and 8 bases had no gene match. This CDR3 is 15 amino acids long. Germline loops: CDR1 MGHRA, CDR2 YSYEKL. The CDR3 loop reads CASSRWDRARYEQYF. For the CDR3, the DNA is TGCGCCAGCAGCCGTTGGGACAGGGCGAGGTACGAGCAGTACTTC.

The chain recombines TRBV3-1 with TRBJ2-5, with 7 bases aligning to TRBD1. Trimming took 3 bases from V and 1 from J; bases not matched to a gene: 11. CDR3 length: 17 amino acids. Per germline, CDR1 LGHDT and CDR2 YNNKEL (reference sequence). CDR3 loop: CASSHGFRGPLQETQYF. As DNA, the CDR3 is TGTGCCAGCAGCCATGGGTTTAGGGGGCCCCTCCAAGAGACCCAGTACTTC.

This clonotype was picked up a small number of times. The chain carries TRBV12-3 or TRBV12-4 and TRBJ2-1; 7 nucleotides align to TRBD1. The CDR3 sequence is 14 residues long. V gave up 8 bases and J gave up 8 bases; unmatched junction bases: 12. CDR3 DNA sequence: TGTGCCAGCGTGACAGGGAAGGGGAAAGATGAGCAGTTCTTC. Amino acid sequence: CASVTGKGKDEQFF.

The gene calls are TRBV10-3 and TRBJ2-5; TRBD1 matches at 9 bases. The DNA matches TRBJ2-4 better at its end, which makes the J call doubtful. CDR3 length equals 16 residues. The germline CDR1 and CDR2 sequences are ENHRY and SYGVKD. The CDR3 DNA reads TGTGCCATCAGTGATCCGGGACAGGGTGCCAAAAACATTCAGTACTTC. Translated: CAISDPGQGAKNIQYF.